The 30 T cell receptor beta chains reported below all come from one sample, sequenced in a study of healthy donors' naive CD4 and CD8 T cells. A linear amplification protocol produced the TCR libraries from about 510 ng of total RNA. TCRdb analysed the reads with MiXCR anew, one entry per CDR3 protein. This table holds around 180,000 distinct CDR3 sequences, 65% to 80% found once. The sequenced sample was naive CD4+ and CD8+ T cells sorted from blood, pooled from several donors. The source is a pool of human donors in good health; the sample pools cells from several healthy donors.

The V call is TRBV4-2, the J call TRBJ2-1, with TRBD2 as a possible D gene (6 bases). The V gene's germline CDR1 is LGHNA and CDR2 YNFKEQ. The length of the CDR3 is 16 residues. V lost 0 bases and J lost 5, with 14 bases in between. CDR3 in DNA: TGTGCCAGCAGCCAAGATGCGGGGAGCCCCAACAATGAGCAGTTCTTC. Protein product: CASSQDAGSPNNEQFF.

The rearrangement uses TRBV19 and TRBJ2-2, with TRBD1 as a possible D gene (5 bases). CDR1 LNHDA and CDR2 SQIVND come from the germline V gene (reference sequence). V was clipped by 2 bases and J by 0 bases, with 10 bases between them. The CDR3 sequence is 16 residues long. CDR3 region: CASSIPRQTNTGELFF. The CDR3 coding sequence is TGTGCCAGTAGTATACCCCGACAGACGAACACCGGGGAGCTGTTTTTT.

This rearrangement joins TRBV12-3 or TRBV12-4 to TRBJ2-1; either TRBD1 or TRBD2 may supply D (5 bases each). The CDR3 runs to 15 residues. The CDR3 sequence: CASGLWSGPHNEQFF. The CDR3 bases are TGTGCTAGTGGTTTGTGGTCGGGACCGCACAATGAGCAGTTCTTC.

V gene TRBV5-5 combines with J gene TRBJ2-7, with D possibly being TRBD2 (5 bases). With 0 bases removed from V and 7 bases from J, the gap between germline ends came to 11 bases. Germline V gene lookup returns CDR1 SGHKS and CDR2 YYEKEE (reference sequence). CDR3 size: 13 residues. The CDR3 sequence is CASSLVRDQEQYF. For the CDR3, the DNA is TGTGCCAGCAGCTTGGTGAGGGATCAAGAGCAGTACTTC. Variable domain in full (rest from reference TRBV5-5 and TRBJ2-7): DAGVTQSPTHLIKTRGQQVTLRCSPISGHKSVSWYQQVLGQGPQFIFQYYEKEERGRGNFPDRFSARQFPNYSSELNVNALLLGDSALYLCASSLVRDQEQYFGPGTRLTVT.

The V gene is TRBV19, the J gene TRBJ2-7, with D uncertain. V dropped 5 bases and J dropped 3 bases, with 11 bases sitting between them. Germline V gene lookup returns CDR1 LNHDA and CDR2 SQIVND (reference sequence). The length of the CDR3 is 13 residues. The CDR3: CASSVMYDYEQYF. CDR3 coding DNA: TGTGCCAGTAGTGTGATGTACGACTACGAGCAGTACTTC.

The chain has TRBV6-5 and TRBJ1-5; 7 positions match TRBD1. CDR3 length equals 14 residues. V trimming: 7 bases; J trimming: 6 bases; junction bases outside the gene matches: 9. Germline assignment: CDR1 MNHEY and CDR2 SVGAGI. This CDR3 reads CASTPGGSAQPQHF. CDR3 sequence (DNA): TGTGCCAGCACCCCAGGGGGGTCGGCTCAGCCCCAGCATTTT.

This sequence joins TRBV6-5 and TRBJ1-1, with 7 positions matching TRBD1. The CDR3 totals 18 residues. Germline loops: CDR1 MNHEY, CDR2 SVGAGI. V lost 8 bases and J lost 0; bases outside the gene matches: 18. In DNA form, the CDR3 reads TGTGCCAGCCAGCGGGCTTGGGGGACAGCGCTTTTGAACACTGAAGCTTTCTTT. Its protein is CASQRAWGTALLNTEAFF.

CDR3 in amino acids: CASSLATSGSLDTQYF. CDR3 sequence (DNA): TGTGCCAGCAGCTTGGCCACTAGCGGGAGTCTAGATACGCAGTATTTT. This rearrangement joins TRBV5-4 to TRBJ2-3, with 11 bases aligning to TRBD2. Trimming at V came to 0 bases and at J to 5 bases, leaving 5 bases not matched to a gene. This CDR3 comprises 16 residues. Germline loops: CDR1 SGHNT, CDR2 YYREEE (reference sequence).

This chain connects TRBV29-1 to TRBJ1-2; D uncertain. Per germline, CDR1 SQVTM and CDR2 ANQGSEA. Trimming left V 4 bases short and J 6 bases short, with 18 bases between. The CDR3 is 14 amino acids. The CDR3 protein is CSVVGPQSVDGYTF. The CDR3 nucleotides read TGCAGCGTTGTAGGACCCCAGTCAGTGGATGGCTACACCTTC.

The gene calls are TRBV4-3 and TRBJ2-5, with D perhaps TRBD2 (5 bases). Germline V gene lookup returns CDR1 LGHNA and CDR2 YSLEER. The CDR3 consists of 13 residues. The germline V and J ends were trimmed by 1 base and 5 bases, with 8 bases remaining between them. The CDR3 nucleotides are TGCGCCAGCAGCCAAGCGGGGATGGAGACCCAGTACTTC. Amino acids: CASSQAGMETQYF.

The rearrangement uses TRBV19 and TRBJ1-5; D is unclear. The CDR3 totals 15 residues. CDR1 is LNHDA, CDR2 SQIVND, per germline (reference sequence). V was trimmed by 3 bases and J by 0 bases, leaving 9 bases between them. In DNA form, the CDR3 reads TGTGCCAGTAGTATGGGCCCCTATAGCAATCAGCCCCAGCATTTT. Protein sequence: CASSMGPYSNQPQHF.

V usage is TRBV5-6 and J usage is TRBJ2-3; maybe TRBD2 (7 bases). This CDR3 contains 15 residues. Germline V gene lookup returns CDR1 SGHDT and CDR2 YYEEEE. Trimming pared 3 bases from V and 4 bases from J, leaving 15 bases between. CDR3 amino acids: CASSYGGRGPDTQYF. CDR3 DNA: TGTGCCAGCAGCTATGGCGGGCGGGGGCCAGATACGCAGTATTTT.

This chain joins TRBV11-1 and TRBJ2-3; TRBD2 matches at 8 bases. The junction had 8 bases not matched to a gene; V was cut back by 5 bases and J by 1 base. Germline lookup yields CDR1 SGHAT and CDR2 FQDESV (reference sequence). CDR3 length: 16 amino acids. The CDR3 loop is CASSNPGLGRTDTQYF. CDR3 sequence (DNA): TGTGCCAGCAGCAATCCGGGACTAGGCCGCACAGATACGCAGTATTTT.

The chain carries TRBV6-5 and TRBJ1-6; D gene unclear. CDR1 is MNHEY and CDR2 is SVGAGI in the germline V gene. The CDR3 is made up of 18 amino acids. The ends were cut back, 3 bases at V and 5 bases at J, with 20 bases in the middle. DNA for the CDR3: TGTGCCAGCAGTTATCGGTGGTTGGAGCGGAGCAATAATTCACCCCTCCACTTT. Protein product: CASSYRWLERSNNSPLHF.

The V call is TRBV12-3 or TRBV12-4, the J call TRBJ1-1, with 7 bases identical to TRBD1. The CDR3 runs 14 residues. J was trimmed by 4 bases and V by 7 bases; bases with no gene match: 9. In nucleotides, the CDR3 is TGTGCCAGCACCAACAGGGGAGAAAGCACTGAAGCTTTCTTT. Protein: CASTNRGESTEAFF.

The chain is built from TRBV19 and TRBJ2-7; D is undetermined. Trimming cost V 3 bases and J 7 bases, with 13 bases left between them. In germline, CDR1 is LNHDA, CDR2 SQIVND (reference sequence). This CDR3 is 13 amino acids long. As DNA, the CDR3 is TGTGCCAGTAGTATGCTGGAAGGCCGGGAGCAGTACTTC. Its translation: CASSMLEGREQYF.

The V call is TRBV11-1, the J call TRBJ2-5; 14 nucleotides align to TRBD2. The germline CDR1 and CDR2 sequences are SGHAT and FQDESV (reference sequence). The CDR3 is 15 amino acids. J gave up 14 bases and V 5 bases, and 13 bases lay outside the gene matches. CDR3 residues: CASSTSGLAGAGPYF. The CDR3 DNA follows: TGTGCCAGCAGCACCTCGGGACTAGCGGGGGCCGGACCTTACTTC.

V usage is TRBV27 and J usage is TRBJ2-1, with 8 bases fitting TRBD2. The ends lost 4 bases at V and 8 bases at J; junction bases unmatched: 4. This CDR3 is built from 13 residues. Germline CDR1 and CDR2: MNHEY and SMNVEV (reference sequence). CDR3 residues: CASSWTSTHEQFF. The CDR3, as DNA: TGTGCCAGCAGTTGGACTAGCACCCATGAGCAGTTCTTC.

This chain uses TRBV18 with TRBJ2-6, with 8 bases matching TRBD1. Germline V gives CDR1 KGHSH, CDR2 LQKENI. Trimming cost V 2 bases and J 0 bases; bases outside gene matches: 12. The CDR3 consists of 20 residues. The CDR3 is CASSPGLTGQGGSGANVLTF. The CDR3 DNA reads as TGTGCCAGCTCACCAGGATTAACCGGACAGGGCGGCTCTGGGGCCAACGTCCTGACTTTC. Filled out from reference TRBV18 and TRBJ2-6, the complete variable domain reads NAGVMQNPRHLVRRRGQEARLRCSPMKGHSHVYWYRQLPEEGLKFMVYLQKENIIDESGMPKERFSAEFPKEGPSILRIQQVVRGDSAAYFCASSPGLTGQGGSGANVLTFGAGSRLTVL.

The chain recombines TRBV20-1 with TRBJ2-7, with D possibly matching TRBD1 (5 bases). CDR1 and CDR2 from the germline V gene are DFQATT and SNEGSKA (reference sequence). The CDR3 is made up of 14 amino acids. The V end was cut by 0 bases, the J end by 4 bases, with 13 bases between. Written as DNA, the CDR3 is TGCAGTGCTAGAGAGCAGGGTGTTTGGTACGAGCAGTACTTC. Translation gives CSAREQGVWYEQYF.

J is TRBJ2-7 and V is TRBV19, with 8 bases that match TRBD2. The CDR3 is 14 residues long. Germline V gene lookup returns CDR1 LNHDA and CDR2 SQIVND (reference sequence). V lost 3 bases to trimming and J lost 3 bases; unmatched junction nucleotides: 4. CDR3 sequence (DNA): TGTGCCAGTAGTATCGGACTAGCAGACTACGAGCAGTACTTC. Translating gives CASSIGLADYEQYF.

This chain connects TRBV10-3 to TRBJ2-3; 9 bases map to TRBD2. CDR1 is ENHRY, CDR2 SYGVKD, per germline. The CDR3 runs 16 residues. The V segment lost 0 bases and the J segment 1 base; nucleotides outside the gene matches: 2. The CDR3 is CAISESAGGGTDTQYF. CDR3 coding DNA: TGTGCCATCAGTGAGTCAGCGGGAGGAGGCACAGATACGCAGTATTTT.

The CDR3 reads CSVEGRSGTVSYEQYF. In DNA form, the CDR3 reads TGCAGCGTTGAAGGCAGATCCGGGACCGTCTCCTACGAGCAGTACTTC. The chain joins TRBV29-1 to TRBJ2-7; possibly TRBD1 or TRBD2 for D (5 bases each). V dropped 1 base and J dropped 0 bases, with 16 bases sitting between them. Germline V gene lookup returns CDR1 SQVTM and CDR2 ANQGSEA. CDR3 length equals 16 residues.

This clonotype was seen only once. This chain joins TRBV19 and TRBJ1-5, with D unresolved. This CDR3 region has 16 residues. CDR1 is LNHDA, CDR2 SQIVND, per germline (reference sequence). The V end was cut by 4 bases, the J end by 0 bases, with 13 bases between. Here the CDR3 reads CASSNSDGSSNQPQHF. CDR3 coding DNA: TGTGCCAGTAGTAACTCGGACGGATCTAGCAATCAGCCCCAGCATTTT. Looking up the rest from reference TRBV19 and TRBJ1-5 gives the full variable domain: DGGITQSPKYLFRKEGQNVTLSCEQNLNHDAMYWYRQDPGQGLRLIYYSQIVNDFQKGDIAEGYSVSREKKESFPLTVTSAQKNPTAFYLCASSNSDGSSNQPQHFGDGTRLSIL.

This clonotype was counted only a few times. The chain is built from TRBV20-1 and TRBJ1-6, with TRBD1 identical over 7 bases. The J segment lost 7 bases and the V segment lost 5 bases, leaving 2 bases of the junction unmatched. Per the germline V gene, CDR1 is DFQATT and CDR2 is SNEGSKA (reference sequence). This CDR3 region has 12 residues. CDR3 sequence (DNA): TGCAGTGCTCGGGACAGCAATTCACCCCTCCACTTT. As protein: CSARDSNSPLHF.

V usage is TRBV2 and J usage is TRBJ1-2; TRBD1 might be the D (5 bases). Deletions cut 1 base from V and 6 bases from J, with 12 bases between. The CDR3 runs 14 residues. The germline gives CDR1 SNHLY, CDR2 FYNNEI. The CDR3 protein is CASSEVGRAHGYTF. CDR3 in DNA: TGTGCCAGCAGTGAAGTAGGCAGGGCCCATGGCTACACCTTC. Together with reference TRBV2 and TRBJ1-2, the CDR3 gives the full variable domain: EPEVTQTPSHQVTQMGQEVILRCVPISNHLYFYWYRQILGQKVEFLVSFYNNEISEKSEIFDDQFSVERPDGSNFTLKIRSTKLEDSAMYFCASSEVGRAHGYTFGSGTRLTVV.

The V gene is TRBV20-1, the J gene TRBJ2-3, with 10 positions matching TRBD1. The CDR3 runs to 15 residues. The germline V gene has CDR1 DFQATT and CDR2 SNEGSKA (reference sequence). The V segment lost 4 bases and the J segment 3 bases; nucleotides outside the gene matches: 7. The CDR3 sequence is CSATRQGARTDTQYF. As DNA, the CDR3 is TGCAGTGCTACTAGACAGGGGGCGAGGACAGATACGCAGTATTTT.

This clonotype was counted a few times. The chain uses TRBV6-5 and TRBJ2-1; D uncertain. Germline V lookup: CDR1 MNHEY, CDR2 SVGAGI. V was shortened by 4 bases and J by 3 bases, with 4 bases between the two germline ends. This CDR3 is built from 12 residues. Here the CDR3 reads CASSSDYNEQFF. The CDR3 region has the DNA TGTGCCAGCAGTTCTGACTACAATGAGCAGTTCTTC.

This clonotype was seen a few times. This chain joins TRBV29-1 and TRBJ2-3; D call uncertain. Trimming cost V 2 bases and J 1 base, with 13 bases left between them. The CDR3 is 15 residues long. Germline assignment: CDR1 SQVTM and CDR2 ANQGSEA. The CDR3 region is CSVEQGSPGTDTQYF. CDR3 bases: TGCAGCGTTGAACAAGGGTCACCCGGCACAGATACGCAGTATTTT.

The chain has TRBV11-1 and TRBJ2-3; 15 bases agree with TRBD2. With V trimmed by 3 bases and J by 5 bases, 3 bases remained unmatched. CDR1 and CDR2 (germline): SGHAT, FQDESV (reference sequence). The CDR3 runs to 16 residues. CDR3 sequence reads: CASSLGLAGGEDTQYF. The CDR3 region has the DNA TGTGCCAGCAGCTTGGGACTAGCGGGAGGCGAAGATACGCAGTATTTT.